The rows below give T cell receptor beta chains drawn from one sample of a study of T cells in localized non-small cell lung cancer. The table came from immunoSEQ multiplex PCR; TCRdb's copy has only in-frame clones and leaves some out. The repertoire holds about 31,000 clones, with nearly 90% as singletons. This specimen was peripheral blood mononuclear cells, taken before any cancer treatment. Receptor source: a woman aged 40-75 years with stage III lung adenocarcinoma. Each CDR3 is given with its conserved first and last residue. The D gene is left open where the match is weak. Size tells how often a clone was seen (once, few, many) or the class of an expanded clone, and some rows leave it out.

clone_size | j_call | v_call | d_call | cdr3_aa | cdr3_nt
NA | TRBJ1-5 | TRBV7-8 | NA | CASSSLRGNQPQHF | TGTGCCAGCAGCTCGCTCCGGGGCAATCAGCCCCAGCATTTT
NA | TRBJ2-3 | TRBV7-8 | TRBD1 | CASSRPGQGISGTDTQYF | TGTGCCAGCAGCCGGCCGGGACAGGGGATTAGTGGCACAGATACGCAGTATTTT
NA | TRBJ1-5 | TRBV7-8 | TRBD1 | CASSLGRDRISNQPQHF | TGTGCCAGCAGCTTAGGTCGGGACAGGATTAGCAATCAGCCCCAGCATTTT
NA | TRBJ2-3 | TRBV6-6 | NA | CASGEKVDTQYF | TGTGCCAGCGGGGAAAAGGTGGATACGCAGTATTTT
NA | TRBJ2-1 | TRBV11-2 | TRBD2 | CASSPWGGSSYNEQFF | TGTGCCAGCAGTCCGTGGGGGGGAAGCTCCTACAATGAGCAGTTCTTC
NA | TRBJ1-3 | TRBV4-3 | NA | CASSQEISGNTIYF | TGCGCCAGCAGCCAAGAAATCTCTGGAAACACCATATATTTT
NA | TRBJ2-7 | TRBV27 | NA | CASSLRATGFKRYEQYF | TGTGCCAGCAGTTTAAGGGCAACGGGATTTAAAAGATACGAGCAGTACTTC
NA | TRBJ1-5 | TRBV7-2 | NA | CASSLDGVWGVGRAQHF | TGTGCCAGCAGCTTAGACGGAGTTTGGGGCGTCGGGAGAGCCCAGCATTTT
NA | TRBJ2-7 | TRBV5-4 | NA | CASSTPGRLSYEQYF | TGTGCCAGCAGTACCCCGGGACGCCTCTCCTACGAGCAGTACTTC
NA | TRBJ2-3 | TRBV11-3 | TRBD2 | CASSLGASGSPDTQYF | TGTGCCAGCAGCTTAGGGGCTAGCGGGAGCCCAGATACGCAGTATTTT
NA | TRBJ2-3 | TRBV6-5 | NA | CASSGVDTQYF | TGTGCCAGCTCCGGAGTGGATACGCAGTATTTT
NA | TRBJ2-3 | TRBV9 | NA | CASSVGDRADTQYF | TGTGCCAGCAGCGTAGGGGATAGAGCAGATACGCAGTATTTT
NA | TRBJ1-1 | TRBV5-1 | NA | CASSLRPIGDTEAFF | TGCGCCAGCAGCTTGAGGCCCATAGGGGACACTGAAGCTTTCTTT
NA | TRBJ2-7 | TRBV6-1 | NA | CASTEGRYYEQYF | TGTGCCAGCACCGAAGGGCGTTACTACGAGCAGTACTTC
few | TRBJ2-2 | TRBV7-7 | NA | CASSLVLRSGELFF | TGTGCCAGCAGCTTAGTCTTAAGATCCGGGGAGCTGTTTTTT
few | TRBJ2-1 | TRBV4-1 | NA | CASSQLDLITYNEQFF | TGCGCCAGCAGCCAGCTGGACTTAATAACGTACAATGAGCAGTTCTTC